This T cell receptor (beta chain) came from a study of T cells after posttransplantation cyclophosphamide listed by TCRdb under 2016. With respect to the entire study: Using TRB sequencing, the study followed how the T cell repertoire rebuilt after myeloablative bone marrow transplantation with posttransplantation cyclophosphamide given as GVHD prophylaxis. Samples from under 40 PTCy-treated patients and 16 related bone marrow donors of those patients were subjected to antigen receptor sequencing. TRB sequencing was performed on blood from all 30 or so PTCy patients with 1-year posttransplant specimens. In 3 patients, TRB sequencing was also performed on up to about 3 more blood samples taken 2 to 5.2 years after transplant, and in 4 patients, pretransplant blood was also TRB-sequenced. Because TRA and TRB clonality correlated tightly in roughly nine samples, later TCR analyses were limited to TRB. Public TRB sequences were queried against a database of over 3,000 sequences associated with responses to pathogens, tumor antigens, self-antigens and alloantigens. The paper's findings and limits, for the study overall: Donor-recipient similarity was low at 1-2 months but rose over the first year, and later blood repertoires were often dominated by donor CD8+ memory clones. The TRB repertoires of T cells infiltrating skin or the GI tract showed only limited overlap with the TRB repertoires found in blood. Across the approximately 42 patients, TRB clonality was highly associated with recipient CMV seropositivity and CMV reactivation, and diversity with PTCy was similar to that in the CNI/methotrexate controls.

For CDR1 and CDR2, the germline V gene (reference sequence) lists MNHNY and SVGAGI. Trimming accounts for 5 bases at V and 3 bases at J, while the number of junction bases matched to no gene is 2. The CDR3 covers 14 residues, taking in both the cysteine and the phenylalanine. The entry retains the CDR3 DNA only, 42 bases that are in frame from base 1. Genomic DNA was used for TRB sequencing, which was performed with the immunoSEQ assay at survey resolution or with the hsTCRB kit. Concerning the study's data processing: The immunoSEQ software handled initial read processing, and the LymphoSeq R package was used for repertoire analyses. Clonality was calculated as 1 minus normalized Shannon entropy, and the Gini coefficient was also calculated for each TRB dataset. Phenotypes of unsorted samples were inferred by mapping TRB sequences from sorted subsets of the recipient or donor onto the same recipient's unsorted samples. TCRdb mirrors the immuneACCESS table, restricted to in-frame sequences. Some clones are absent from its copies; in checked studies, under half trace to an unresolved V gene, and the reason for the others is unknown. V and J calls and clone size follow that table, whereas D and trimming were derived from the DNA. There are 15,000 to 20,000 clones in this sample, and none of them is a singleton. The ten largest clonotypes hold around 0.5% of the sample.

The treatment or condition label, as the study defines it: high-dose cyclophosphamide on days +3 and +4 as single-agent GVHD prophylaxis. Busulfan and fludarabine conditioning, a related or unrelated marrow graft, and cyclophosphamide on days +3 and +4 were given to PTCy patients. The PTCy-treated patients were enrolled in a prospective multi-institutional clinical trial. Peripheral blood and bone marrow mononuclear cells were isolated by Ficoll-Hypaque density centrifugation and were cryopreserved. By how much of the sample it makes up, this clone is medium-sized (0.01 to 0.1%). No cognate antigen has been identified for it. Base qualities are missing; no much larger clone stands one base away.

The clonotype comes from a female patient aged 30 to 45 who received an allogeneic stem cell transplant from a related donor, was CMV-positive, and had no GVHD. It is possible that, after a transplant, some T cells come from the graft donor. In this chain, TRBV6-6 is recombined with TRBJ1-1; 11 central nucleotides agree with TRBD1. The sample consisted of PBMCs, taken after allogeneic stem cell transplant with posttransplant cyclophosphamide. The CDR3 region has the sequence CASSGQGAHTEAFF. The DNA is as follows: TGTGCCAGCAGTGGACAGGGGGCACACACTGAAGCTTTCTTT.